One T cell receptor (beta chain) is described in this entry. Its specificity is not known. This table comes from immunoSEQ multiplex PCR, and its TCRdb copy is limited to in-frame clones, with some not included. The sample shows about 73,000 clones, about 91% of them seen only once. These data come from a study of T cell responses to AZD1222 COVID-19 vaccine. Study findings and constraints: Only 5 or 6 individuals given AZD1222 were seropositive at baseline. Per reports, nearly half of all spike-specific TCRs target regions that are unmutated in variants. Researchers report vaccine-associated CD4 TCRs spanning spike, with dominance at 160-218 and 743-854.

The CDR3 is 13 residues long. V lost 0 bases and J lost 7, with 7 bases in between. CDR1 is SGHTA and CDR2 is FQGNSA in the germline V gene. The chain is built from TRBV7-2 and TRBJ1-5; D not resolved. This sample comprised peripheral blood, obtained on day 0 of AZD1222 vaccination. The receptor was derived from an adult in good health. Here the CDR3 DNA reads TGTGCCAGCAGCTTAGCGCAGAGGCAGCCCCAGCATTTT. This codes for CASSLAQRQPQHF.